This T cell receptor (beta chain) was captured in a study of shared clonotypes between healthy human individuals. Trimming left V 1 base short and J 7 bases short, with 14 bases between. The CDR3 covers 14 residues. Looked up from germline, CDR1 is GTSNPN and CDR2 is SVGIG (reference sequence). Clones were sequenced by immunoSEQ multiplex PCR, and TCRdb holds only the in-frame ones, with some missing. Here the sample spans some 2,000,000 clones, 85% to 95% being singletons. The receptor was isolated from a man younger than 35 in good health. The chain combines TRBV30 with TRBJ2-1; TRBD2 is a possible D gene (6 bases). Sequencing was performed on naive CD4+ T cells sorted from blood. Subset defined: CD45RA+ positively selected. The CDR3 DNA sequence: TGTGCCTGGAGTGAGGGGAGGTTTTTTAATGAGCAGTTCTTC. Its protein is CAWSEGRFFNEQFF.